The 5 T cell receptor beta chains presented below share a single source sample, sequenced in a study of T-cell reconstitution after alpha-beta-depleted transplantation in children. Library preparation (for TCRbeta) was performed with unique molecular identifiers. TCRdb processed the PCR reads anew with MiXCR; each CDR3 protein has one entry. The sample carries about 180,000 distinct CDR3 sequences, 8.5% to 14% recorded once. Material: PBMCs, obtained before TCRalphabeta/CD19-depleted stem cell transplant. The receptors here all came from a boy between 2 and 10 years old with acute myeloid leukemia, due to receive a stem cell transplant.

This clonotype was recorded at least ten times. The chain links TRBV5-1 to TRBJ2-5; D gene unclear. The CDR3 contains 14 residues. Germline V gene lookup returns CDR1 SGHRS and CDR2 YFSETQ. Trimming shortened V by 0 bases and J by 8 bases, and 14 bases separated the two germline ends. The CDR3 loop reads CASSLEDRVVTQYF. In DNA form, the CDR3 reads TGCGCCAGCAGCTTGGAGGACCGGGTGGTAACCCAGTACTTC.

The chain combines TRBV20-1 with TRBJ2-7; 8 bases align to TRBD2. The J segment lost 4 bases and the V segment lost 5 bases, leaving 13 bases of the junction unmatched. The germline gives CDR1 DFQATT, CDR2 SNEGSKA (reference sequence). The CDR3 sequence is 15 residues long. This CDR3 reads CSAPERGNDYYEQYF. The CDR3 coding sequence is TGCAGTGCTCCGGAGCGGGGGAACGACTATTACGAGCAGTACTTC.

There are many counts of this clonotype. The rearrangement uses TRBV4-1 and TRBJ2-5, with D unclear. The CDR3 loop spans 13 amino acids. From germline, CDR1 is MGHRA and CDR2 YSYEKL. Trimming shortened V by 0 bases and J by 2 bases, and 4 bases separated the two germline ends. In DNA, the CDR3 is TGCGCCAGCAGCCAAGACGATCAAGAGACCCAGTACTTC. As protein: CASSQDDQETQYF.

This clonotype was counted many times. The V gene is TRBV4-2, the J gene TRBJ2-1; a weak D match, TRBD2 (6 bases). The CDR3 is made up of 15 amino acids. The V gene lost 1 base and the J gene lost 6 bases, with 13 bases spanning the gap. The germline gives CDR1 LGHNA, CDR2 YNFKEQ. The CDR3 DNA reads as TGTGCCAGCAGCCAAGGGGGGGACGCAACCAATGAGCAGTTCTTC. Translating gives CASSQGGDATNEQFF.

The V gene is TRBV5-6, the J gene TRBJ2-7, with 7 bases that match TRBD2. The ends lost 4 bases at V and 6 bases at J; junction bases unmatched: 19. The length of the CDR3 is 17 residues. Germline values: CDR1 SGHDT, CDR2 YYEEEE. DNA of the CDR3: TGTGCCAGCAGCCCGGGGACCGGCTTGCCGGGGAGGGGCGAGCAGTACTTC. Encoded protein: CASSPGTGLPGRGEQYF. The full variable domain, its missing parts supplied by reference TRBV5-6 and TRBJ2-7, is DAGVTQSPTHLIKTRGQQVTLRCSPKSGHDTVSWYQQALGQGPQFIFQYYEEEERQRGNFPDRFSGHQFPNYSSELNVNALLLGDSALYLCASSPGTGLPGRGEQYFGPGTRLTVT.